Shown below are 30 T cell receptor beta chains from a single sample sequenced in a study of blood T cell repertoires in COVID-19. Sequenced by immunoSEQ multiplex PCR; TCRdb stores in-frame clones only, minus some. The sample has some 130,000 clones; approximately 90% are singletons. Sequencing was carried out using peripheral blood. Every receptor here comes from a man in his 60s with COVID-19, enrolled during active disease.

This sequence joins TRBV7-2 and TRBJ2-7; TRBD2 aligns across 7 bases. This CDR3 spans 13 amino acids. The ends lost 6 bases at V and 3 bases at J; junction bases unmatched: 5. The germline V gene has CDR1 SGHTA and CDR2 FQGNSA. Here the CDR3 DNA reads TGTGCCAGCAGTATATTAGCGGGCTACGAGCAGTACTTC. Residues: CASSILAGYEQYF.

The chain links TRBV6-1 to TRBJ1-5; no clear D gene. Germline V CDR1 and CDR2: MNHNS, SASEGT. CDR3 length: 14 amino acids. The V end was cut by 1 base, the J end by 7 bases, with 11 bases between. The CDR3 sequence: CASSEVRGVQPQHF. CDR3 nucleotides: TGTGCCAGCAGTGAAGTAAGAGGCGTCCAGCCCCAGCATTTT.

The CDR3 coding sequence is TGCAGCGTTGAAAGCGGGGCCAACGTCCTGACTTTC. Protein sequence: CSVESGANVLTF. The chain is built from TRBV29-1 and TRBJ2-6; D uncertain. The CDR3 totals 12 residues. Germline CDR1 is SQVTM and CDR2 is ANQGSEA. V lost 2 bases to trimming and J lost 4 bases, with 3 bases between them.

The chain combines TRBV4-2 with TRBJ2-3; possibly TRBD2 for D (7 bases). V shed 4 bases and J shed 0 bases, with 26 bases lying between them. The CDR3 is 20 amino acids. Germline V gene sequence: CDR1 LGHNA, CDR2 YNFKEQ. CDR3 sequence reads: CASSPGISGGRSYSTDTQYF. CDR3 DNA: TGTGCCAGCAGCCCCGGCATTTCGGGGGGCCGTTCGTATAGCACAGATACGCAGTATTTT.

The chain employs TRBV2 and TRBJ2-5; 8 bases are a match to TRBD1. The CDR3 is 16 residues long. CDR1 is SNHLY, CDR2 FYNNEI, per germline. J was trimmed by 0 bases and V by 7 bases; bases with no gene match: 10. This chain's CDR3 is CASTRQGSRYQETQYF. CDR3 nucleotide sequence: TGTGCCAGCACCCGACAGGGGTCCCGCTACCAAGAGACCCAGTACTTC.

The rearrangement links TRBV10-3 to TRBJ1-1, with TRBD1 as a possible D gene (6 bases). The length of the CDR3 is 15 residues. Germline assignment: CDR1 ENHRY and CDR2 SYGVKD. The V end was cut by 2 bases, the J end by 7 bases, with 17 bases between. CDR3 bases: TGTGCCATCAGTGAGGTTAGCGGGGGCGCGGGTGAAGCTTTCTTT. Its translation is CAISEVSGGAGEAFF.

The rearrangement uses TRBV7-2 and TRBJ2-5; D may be TRBD2 (5 bases). Germline V gene lookup returns CDR1 SGHTA and CDR2 FQGNSA. The CDR3 consists of 15 residues. V was shortened by 5 bases and J by 0 bases, with 13 bases between the two germline ends. The CDR3 DNA sequence: TGTGCCAGCAGCCCCGAGGGTGTGTACCAAGAGACCCAGTACTTC. Its translation is CASSPEGVYQETQYF.

The chain is built from TRBV6-5 and TRBJ1-2, with a possible D match to TRBD1 (6 bases). The CDR3 has 16 residues. Germline assignment: CDR1 MNHEY and CDR2 SVGAGI. Trimming removed 4 bases at V and 4 bases at J, with 19 bases between. CDR3 protein: CASSSRGHSYPYGYTF. Here the CDR3 DNA reads TGTGCCAGCAGTTCCAGGGGTCACAGCTACCCCTATGGCTACACCTTC.

This clone was observed a single time. V is TRBV3-1 (or the pseudogene TRBV3-2) and J is TRBJ2-3; no clear D. From germline, CDR1 is LGHDT and CDR2 YNNKEL (reference sequence). CDR3 size: 16 residues. Trimming took 4 bases from V and 3 from J, leaving 17 bases between them. The chain's CDR3 is CASSPSGSLPTDTQYF. In DNA, the CDR3 is TGTGCCAGCAGCCCATCCGGGTCGCTACCGACAGATACGCAGTATTTT.

J is TRBJ1-2 and V is TRBV19; the D gene is possibly TRBD1 (6 bases). With 10 bases removed from V and 7 bases from J, the gap between germline ends came to 25 bases. The germline V gene encodes CDR1 LNHDA and CDR2 SQIVND (reference sequence). The CDR3 has 15 residues. CDR3 DNA sequence: TGTGCCATCCAAAGGGATTCGGGGACATCCGGTGGCTACACCTTC. It specifies CAIQRDSGTSGGYTF.

The chain couples TRBV2 to TRBJ1-5, with D unclear. The V end lost 3 bases, the J end lost 3 bases, and 15 bases lay between the germline ends. Germline V lookup: CDR1 SNHLY, CDR2 FYNNEI. CDR3 size: 16 residues. The DNA for the CDR3 is TGTGCCAGCAGTGACCCCAGGATCTACCCCAATCAGCCCCAGCATTTT. Amino acids: CASSDPRIYPNQPQHF.

This chain joins TRBV5-1 and TRBJ1-2; D gene ambiguous. The germline gives CDR1 SGHRS, CDR2 YFSETQ. CDR3 length equals 14 residues. V was cut by 4 bases and J by 6 bases, with 16 bases left in between. CDR3 sequence: CASSPGSPGDGYTF. CDR3 DNA: TGCGCCAGCAGCCCGGGCAGCCCCGGGGATGGCTACACCTTC.

The genes are TRBV5-6 and TRBJ1-1; perhaps TRBD1 as D (5 bases). CDR1 is SGHDT, CDR2 YYEEEE, per germline. Trimming removed 4 bases from V and 6 bases from J, with 13 bases in between. The CDR3 runs 13 residues. CDR3 protein: CASSRIRVAEAFF. The CDR3 DNA sequence: TGTGCCAGCAGCCGCATCAGGGTCGCTGAAGCTTTCTTT.

This clone was recorded only once. The J gene is TRBJ2-6, the V gene TRBV3-1 (or the pseudogene TRBV3-2), with D hard to call. This CDR3 contains 17 residues. V was cut by 3 bases and J by 0 bases, with 12 bases left in between. CDR1 is LGHDT and CDR2 is YNNKEL in the germline V gene (reference sequence). CDR3 protein: CASSHRIISSGANVLTF. CDR3 nucleotides: TGTGCCAGCAGCCACAGGATTATCTCCTCTGGGGCCAACGTCCTGACTTTC.

This clone has a single count. V is TRBV29-1 and J is TRBJ2-3; 10 bases are a match to TRBD1. Trimming removed 7 bases from V and 4 bases from J; junction bases left unmatched: 2. The CDR3 length is 12 residues. CDR1 is SQVTM and CDR2 is ANQGSEA in the germline V gene. The CDR3: CSGGQGADTQYF. For the CDR3, the DNA is TGCAGCGGTGGACAGGGGGCAGATACGCAGTATTTT.

The chain links TRBV7-2 to TRBJ2-2; D gene uncertain. The CDR3 extends over 14 amino acids. Germline CDR1 SGHTA, CDR2 FQGNSA. The V end lost 1 base, the J end lost 2 bases, and 5 bases lay between the germline ends. The CDR3 bases are TGTGCCAGCAGCTTAGGCAGAAACACCGGGGAGCTGTTTTTT. Translating gives CASSLGRNTGELFF.

The V and J genes are TRBV19 and TRBJ1-2; 7 nucleotides align to TRBD1. Trimming cost V 3 bases and J 4 bases; bases outside gene matches: 8. The CDR3 extends over 15 amino acids. Germline assignment: CDR1 LNHDA and CDR2 SQIVND (reference sequence). In DNA form, the CDR3 reads TGTGCCAGTAGTATCCCGACAGGGAAGGGCTATGGCTACACCTTC. Protein product: CASSIPTGKGYGYTF.

The V and J genes are TRBV27 and TRBJ1-4; weak D call: TRBD1 (5 bases). V was trimmed by 2 bases and J by 8 bases, leaving 12 bases between them. There are 14 residues in the CDR3. Germline-derived CDR1 and CDR2 are MNHEY and SMNVEV (reference sequence). The CDR3 nucleotides are TGTGCCAGCAGTTTAAGCAGGGTGAACGAAAAACTGTTTTTT. It encodes CASSLSRVNEKLFF.

The V and J genes are TRBV27 and TRBJ2-3, with 7 bases that match TRBD1. The germline CDR1 and CDR2 sequences are MNHEY and SMNVEV (reference sequence). The CDR3 is 15 amino acids. V lost 6 bases to trimming and J lost 5 bases; unmatched junction nucleotides: 11. The DNA for the CDR3 is TGTGCCAGCAGCCCGGGGACAGTTCTTTTAGATACGCAGTATTTT. It specifies CASSPGTVLLDTQYF.

The chain links TRBV24-1 to TRBJ1-6; 9 bases are shared with TRBD1. V lost 4 bases and J lost 7; bases outside the gene matches: 13. The CDR3 has 18 amino acids. Germline V lookup: CDR1 KGHDR, CDR2 SFDVKD. This CDR3 reads CATSDLRSGTGINSPLHF. The CDR3 DNA reads as TGTGCCACCAGTGACCTCCGCTCCGGGACAGGGATCAATTCACCCCTCCACTTT.

V and J are TRBV7-8 and TRBJ1-6; 8 nucleotides align to TRBD1. Trimming removed 0 bases from V and 8 bases from J; junction bases left unmatched: 6. Germline V gives CDR1 SGHVS, CDR2 FQNEAQ. The CDR3 totals 16 residues. The CDR3 loop reads CASSLAWTGTDSPLHF. CDR3 coding DNA: TGTGCCAGCAGCTTAGCTTGGACAGGGACGGATTCACCCCTCCACTTT.

This chain connects TRBV7-2 to TRBJ2-1; tentatively, D is TRBD2 (5 bases). CDR1 is SGHTA, CDR2 FQGNSA, per germline. The V end was cut by 9 bases, the J end by 5 bases, with 17 bases between. The CDR3 is made up of 14 amino acids. The chain's CDR3 is CASLFLGRDNEQFF. The CDR3 DNA sequence: TGTGCCAGTCTTTTTCTAGGGAGAGACAATGAGCAGTTCTTC.

J is TRBJ2-3 and V is TRBV7-3; 9 bases agree with TRBD2. This CDR3 has 15 amino acids. The germline CDR1 and CDR2 sequences are SGHTA and FQGTGA. The trim removed 5 bases at V and 0 bases at J, leaving 3 bases unmatched. This chain's CDR3 is CASSRLAGSTDTQYF. Here the CDR3 DNA reads TGTGCCAGCAGCCGTCTAGCGGGAAGCACAGATACGCAGTATTTT.

The chain recombines TRBV11-1 with TRBJ2-4; 7 positions match TRBD1. The CDR3 is 16 residues long. The germline gives CDR1 SGHAT, CDR2 FQDESV (reference sequence). V lost 5 bases and J lost 1; bases outside the gene matches: 8. This CDR3 reads CASSLRQGWAKNIQYF. For the CDR3, the DNA is TGTGCCAGCAGCCTAAGACAGGGATGGGCCAAAAACATTCAGTACTTC.

The rearrangement uses TRBV29-1 and TRBJ1-2, with 8 nucleotides matching TRBD1. J lost 11 bases, V lost 0 bases, and 14 bases had no gene match. This CDR3 has 15 amino acids. CDR1 SQVTM and CDR2 ANQGSEA come from the germline V gene. The CDR3 DNA reads TGCAGCGTTGAAGATCTCAGGACAGGGCCCGATCTGTACACCTTC. Amino acids: CSVEDLRTGPDLYTF.

DNA for the CDR3: TGTGCCGCTGCCGCCGGGGGGGAAGCTTTCTTT. As protein: CAAAAGGEAFF. The chain is built from TRBV19 and TRBJ1-1; TRBD1 might be the D (5 bases). Germline CDR1 is LNHDA and CDR2 is SQIVND (reference sequence). V lost 11 bases and J 8 bases, leaving 15 bases between the germline ends. The CDR3 has 11 amino acids.

The V gene is TRBV2, the J gene TRBJ1-4, with 11 bases identical to TRBD1. V lost 8 bases and J lost 7; bases outside the gene matches: 3. This CDR3 has 13 amino acids. CDR1 and CDR2 from the germline V gene are SNHLY and FYNNEI. The CDR3 nucleotides read TGTGCCAGCCAGGACAGGGGGCTTGAAAAACTGTTTTTT. It translates to CASQDRGLEKLFF.

J is TRBJ1-2 and V is TRBV29-1; TRBD1 might be the D (5 bases). The germline V gene encodes CDR1 SQVTM and CDR2 ANQGSEA. The CDR3 has 13 amino acids. Trimming cost V 1 base and J 7 bases, with 13 bases left between them. The CDR3 coding sequence is TGCAGCGTTGAAGGGGCAGGGCGCGGTGGCTACACCTTC. Translating gives CSVEGAGRGGYTF.

The chain links TRBV6-5 to TRBJ1-1; 7 bases are shared with TRBD1. The V segment lost 0 bases and the J segment 8 bases; nucleotides outside the gene matches: 6. The CDR3 sequence is 14 residues long. Germline V CDR1 and CDR2: MNHEY, SVGAGI. DNA for the CDR3: TGTGCCAGCAGTTACTCCAACGGACAGGCCGAAGCTTTCTTT. This sequence encodes CASSYSNGQAEAFF.

The chain couples TRBV6-5 to TRBJ2-7; 9 nucleotides match TRBD1. Germline assignment: CDR1 MNHEY and CDR2 SVGAGI. J lost 3 bases, V lost 8 bases, and 5 bases had no gene match. The CDR3 extends over 13 amino acids. CDR3 coding DNA: TGTGCCAGCGGAATGACAGGGGGCTACGAGCAGTACTTC. Amino acids: CASGMTGGYEQYF.